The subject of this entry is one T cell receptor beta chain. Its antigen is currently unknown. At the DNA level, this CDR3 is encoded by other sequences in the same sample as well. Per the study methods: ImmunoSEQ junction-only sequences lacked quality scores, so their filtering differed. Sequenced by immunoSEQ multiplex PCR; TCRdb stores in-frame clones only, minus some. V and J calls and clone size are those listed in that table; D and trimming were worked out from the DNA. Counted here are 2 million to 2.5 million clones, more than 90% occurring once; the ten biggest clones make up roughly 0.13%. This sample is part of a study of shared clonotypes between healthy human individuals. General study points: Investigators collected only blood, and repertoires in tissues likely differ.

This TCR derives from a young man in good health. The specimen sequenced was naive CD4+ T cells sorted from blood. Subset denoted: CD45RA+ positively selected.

The DNA for the CDR3 is TGTGCCAGCAGTTACGGTGGGAGCACTGAAGCTTTCTTT. This sequence encodes CASSYGGSTEAFF. The V and J genes are TRBV6-6 and TRBJ1-1; no clear D gene. There are 13 residues in the CDR3. Per the germline V gene, CDR1 is MNHNY and CDR2 is SVGAGI (reference sequence). The V gene lost 2 bases and the J gene lost 4 bases, with 8 bases spanning the gap.